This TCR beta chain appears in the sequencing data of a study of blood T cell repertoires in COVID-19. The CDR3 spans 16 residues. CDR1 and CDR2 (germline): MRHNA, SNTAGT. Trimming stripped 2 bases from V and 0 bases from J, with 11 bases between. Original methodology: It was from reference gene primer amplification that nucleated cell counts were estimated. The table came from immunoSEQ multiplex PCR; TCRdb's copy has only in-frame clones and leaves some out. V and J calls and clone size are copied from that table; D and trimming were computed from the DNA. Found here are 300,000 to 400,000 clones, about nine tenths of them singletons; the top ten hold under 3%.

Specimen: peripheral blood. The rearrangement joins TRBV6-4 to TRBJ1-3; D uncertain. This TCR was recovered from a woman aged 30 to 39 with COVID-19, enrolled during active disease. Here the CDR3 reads CASSDAGTISGNTIYF. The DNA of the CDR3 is TGTGCCAGCAGTGACGCGGGAACCATCTCTGGAAACACCATATATTTT.